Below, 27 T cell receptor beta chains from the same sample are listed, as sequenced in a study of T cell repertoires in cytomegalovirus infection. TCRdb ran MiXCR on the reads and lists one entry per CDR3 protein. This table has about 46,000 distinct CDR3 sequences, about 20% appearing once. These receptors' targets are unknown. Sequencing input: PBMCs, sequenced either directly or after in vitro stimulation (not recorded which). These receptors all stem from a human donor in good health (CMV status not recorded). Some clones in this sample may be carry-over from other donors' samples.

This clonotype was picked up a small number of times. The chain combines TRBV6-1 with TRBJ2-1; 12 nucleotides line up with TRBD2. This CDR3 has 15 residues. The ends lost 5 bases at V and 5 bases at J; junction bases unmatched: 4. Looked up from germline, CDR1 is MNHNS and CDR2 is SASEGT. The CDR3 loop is CASSPRTSGDNEQFF. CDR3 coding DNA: TGTGCCAGCAGTCCACGGACTAGCGGGGACAATGAGCAGTTCTTC.

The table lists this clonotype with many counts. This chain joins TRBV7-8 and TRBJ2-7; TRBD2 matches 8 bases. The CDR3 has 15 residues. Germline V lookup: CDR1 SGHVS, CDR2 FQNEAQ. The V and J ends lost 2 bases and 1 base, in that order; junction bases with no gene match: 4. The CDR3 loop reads CASSLLAGHSYEQYF. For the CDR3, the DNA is TGTGCCAGCAGCTTATTAGCGGGACATTCCTACGAGCAGTACTTC.

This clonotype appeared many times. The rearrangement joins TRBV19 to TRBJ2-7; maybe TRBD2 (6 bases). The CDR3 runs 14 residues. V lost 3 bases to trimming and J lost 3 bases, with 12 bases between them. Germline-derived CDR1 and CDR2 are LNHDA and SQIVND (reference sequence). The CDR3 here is CASSMPGAGYEQYF. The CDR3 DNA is TGTGCCAGTAGTATGCCTGGAGCGGGCTACGAGCAGTACTTC.

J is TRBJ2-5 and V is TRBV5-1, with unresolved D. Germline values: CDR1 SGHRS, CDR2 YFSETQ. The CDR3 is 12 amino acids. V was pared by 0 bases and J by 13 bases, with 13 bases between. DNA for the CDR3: TGCGCCAGCAGCTTGGAGGGTTCTCAAGCGTACTTC. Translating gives CASSLEGSQAYF.

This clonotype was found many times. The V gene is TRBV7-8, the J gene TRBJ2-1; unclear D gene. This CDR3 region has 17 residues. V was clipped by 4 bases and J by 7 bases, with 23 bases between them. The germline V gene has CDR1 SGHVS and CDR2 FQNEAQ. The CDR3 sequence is CASSSHERRVRSNEQFF. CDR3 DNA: TGTGCCAGCAGCTCCCATGAGCGCCGAGTGAGGTCGAATGAGCAGTTCTTC.

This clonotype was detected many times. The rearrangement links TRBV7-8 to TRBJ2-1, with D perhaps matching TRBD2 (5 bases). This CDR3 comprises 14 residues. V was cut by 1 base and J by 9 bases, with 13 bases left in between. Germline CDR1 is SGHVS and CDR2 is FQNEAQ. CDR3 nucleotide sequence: TGTGCCAGCAGCTTAGAATACGAGGGAACTGAGCAGTTCTTC. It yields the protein CASSLEYEGTEQFF. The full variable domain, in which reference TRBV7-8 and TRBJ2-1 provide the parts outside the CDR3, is GAGVSQSPRYKVAKRGQDVALRCDPISGHVSLFWYQQALGQGPEFLTYFQNEAQLDKSGLPSDRFFAERPEGSVSTLKIQRTQQEDSAVYLCASSLEYEGTEQFFGPGTRLTVL.

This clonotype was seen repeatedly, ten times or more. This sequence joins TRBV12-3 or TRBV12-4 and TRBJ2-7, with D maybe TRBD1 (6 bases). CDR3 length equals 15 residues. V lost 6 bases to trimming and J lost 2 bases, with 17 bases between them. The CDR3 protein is CASSSGAVFPYEQYF. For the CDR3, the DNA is TGTGCCAGCAGCTCAGGGGCCGTCTTTCCCTACGAGCAGTACTTC.

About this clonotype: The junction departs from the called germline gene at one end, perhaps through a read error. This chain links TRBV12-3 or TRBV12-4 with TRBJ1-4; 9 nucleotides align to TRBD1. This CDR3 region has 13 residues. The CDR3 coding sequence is TGTGCCAGCACGGGACAGGGCTGGACAAAACAGTTTTTT. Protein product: CASTGQGWTKQFF.

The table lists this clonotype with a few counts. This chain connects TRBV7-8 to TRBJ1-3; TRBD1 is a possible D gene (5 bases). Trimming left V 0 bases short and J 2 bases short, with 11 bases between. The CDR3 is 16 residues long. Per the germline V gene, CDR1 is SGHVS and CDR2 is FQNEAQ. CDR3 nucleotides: TGTGCCAGCAGCTTAGCGGCAGGGTTGCCTGGAAACACCATATATTTT. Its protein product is CASSLAAGLPGNTIYF.

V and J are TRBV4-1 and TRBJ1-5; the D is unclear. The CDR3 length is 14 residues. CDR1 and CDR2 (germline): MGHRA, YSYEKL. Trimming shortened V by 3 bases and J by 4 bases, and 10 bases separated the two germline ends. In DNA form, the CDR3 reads TGCGCCAGCAGCCAGCTAGACGGGAATCAGCCCCAGCATTTT. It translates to CASSQLDGNQPQHF.

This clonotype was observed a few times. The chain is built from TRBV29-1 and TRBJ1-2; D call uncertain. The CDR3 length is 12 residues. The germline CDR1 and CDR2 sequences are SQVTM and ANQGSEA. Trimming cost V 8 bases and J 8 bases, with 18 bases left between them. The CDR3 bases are TGCAGCCCGGGTAGGGTTAATGGGGGCTACACCTTC. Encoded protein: CSPGRVNGGYTF. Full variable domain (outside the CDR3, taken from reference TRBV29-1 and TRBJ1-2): SAVISQKPSRDICQRGTSLTIQCQVDSQVTMMFWYRQQPGQSLTLIATANQGSEATYESGFVIDKFPISRPNLTFSTLTVSNMSPEDSSIYLCSPGRVNGGYTFGSGTRLTVV.

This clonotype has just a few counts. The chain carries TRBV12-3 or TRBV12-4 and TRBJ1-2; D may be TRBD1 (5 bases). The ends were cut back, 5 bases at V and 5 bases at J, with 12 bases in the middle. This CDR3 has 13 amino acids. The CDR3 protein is CASSHRILYGYTF. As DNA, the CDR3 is TGTGCCAGCAGTCACAGGATACTATATGGCTACACCTTC.

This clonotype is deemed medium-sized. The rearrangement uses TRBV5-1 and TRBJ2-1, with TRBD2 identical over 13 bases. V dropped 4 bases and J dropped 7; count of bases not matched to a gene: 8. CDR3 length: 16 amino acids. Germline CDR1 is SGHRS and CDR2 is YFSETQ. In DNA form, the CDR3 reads TGCGCCAGCAGCCCCGGACTAGCGGGGGACAGGAATGAGCAGTTCTTC. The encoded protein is CASSPGLAGDRNEQFF.

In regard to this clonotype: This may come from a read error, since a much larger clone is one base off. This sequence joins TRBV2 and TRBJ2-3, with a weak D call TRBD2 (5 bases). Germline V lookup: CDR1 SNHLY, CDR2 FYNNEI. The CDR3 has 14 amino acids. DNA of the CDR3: TGTGCCACGTCAATCGGGGTACATACAGATACGGAGTATTTT. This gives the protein CATSIGVHTDTEYF.

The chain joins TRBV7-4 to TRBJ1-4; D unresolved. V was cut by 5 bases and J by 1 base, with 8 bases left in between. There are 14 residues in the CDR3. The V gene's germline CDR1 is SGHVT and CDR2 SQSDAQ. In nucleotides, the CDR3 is TGTGCCAGCAGCCCCAAGGGAACTAATGAAAAACTGTTTTTT. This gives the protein CASSPKGTNEKLFF.

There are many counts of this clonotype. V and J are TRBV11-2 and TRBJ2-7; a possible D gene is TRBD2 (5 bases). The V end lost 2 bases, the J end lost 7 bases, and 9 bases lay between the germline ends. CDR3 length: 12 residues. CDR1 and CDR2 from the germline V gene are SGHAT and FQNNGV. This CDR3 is CASSLTRGEQYF. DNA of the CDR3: TGTGCCAGCAGCTTAACCCGCGGGGAGCAGTACTTC.

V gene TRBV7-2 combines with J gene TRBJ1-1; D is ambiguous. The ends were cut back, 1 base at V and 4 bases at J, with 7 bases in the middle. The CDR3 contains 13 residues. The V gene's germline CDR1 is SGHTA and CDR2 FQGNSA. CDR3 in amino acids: CASSLEVGTEAFF. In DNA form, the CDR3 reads TGTGCCAGCAGCTTAGAGGTGGGCACTGAAGCTTTCTTT.

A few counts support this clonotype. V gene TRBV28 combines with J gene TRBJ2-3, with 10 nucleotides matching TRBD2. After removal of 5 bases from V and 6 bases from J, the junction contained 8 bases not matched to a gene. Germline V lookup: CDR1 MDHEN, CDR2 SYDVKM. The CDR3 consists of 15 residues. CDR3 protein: CASSESGGAGDTQYF. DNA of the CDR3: TGTGCCAGCAGTGAAAGCGGGGGGGCAGGTGATACGCAGTATTTT.

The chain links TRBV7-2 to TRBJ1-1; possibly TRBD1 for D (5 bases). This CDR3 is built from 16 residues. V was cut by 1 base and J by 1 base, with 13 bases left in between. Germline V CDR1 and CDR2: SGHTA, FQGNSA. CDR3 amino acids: CASSLDSRGSNTEAFF. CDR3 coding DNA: TGTGCCAGCAGCTTAGATTCTAGGGGCTCGAACACTGAAGCTTTCTTT.

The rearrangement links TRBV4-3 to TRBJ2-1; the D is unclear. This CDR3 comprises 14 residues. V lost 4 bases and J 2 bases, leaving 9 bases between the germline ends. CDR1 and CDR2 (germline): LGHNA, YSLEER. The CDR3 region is CASSLLGAYNEQFF. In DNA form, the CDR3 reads TGCGCCAGCAGCCTCCTAGGAGCCTACAATGAGCAGTTCTTC.

DNA of the CDR3: TGTGCCAGCAGACAGGGGGCTGGGGCCAACGTCCTGACTTTC. Translated, it gives CASRQGAGANVLTF. The chain links TRBV2 to TRBJ2-6; 8 bases align to TRBD1. Germline loops: CDR1 SNHLY, CDR2 FYNNEI. This CDR3 has 14 residues. Trimming removed 6 bases from V and 2 bases from J; junction bases left unmatched: 0.

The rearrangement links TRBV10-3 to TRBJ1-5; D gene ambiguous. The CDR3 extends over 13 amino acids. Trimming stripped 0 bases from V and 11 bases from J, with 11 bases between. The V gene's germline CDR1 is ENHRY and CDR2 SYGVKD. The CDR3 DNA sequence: TGTGCCATCAGTGAGTCTTGGGGTGAGGCCCAGCATTTT. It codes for CAISESWGEAQHF.

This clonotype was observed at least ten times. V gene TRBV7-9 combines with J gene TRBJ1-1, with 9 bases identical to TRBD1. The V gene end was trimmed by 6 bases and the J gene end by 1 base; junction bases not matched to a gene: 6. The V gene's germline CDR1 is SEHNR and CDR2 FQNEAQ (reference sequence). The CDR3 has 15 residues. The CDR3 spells CASSLIQGANTEAFF. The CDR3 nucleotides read TGTGCCAGCAGTTTAATACAGGGGGCGAACACTGAAGCTTTCTTT.

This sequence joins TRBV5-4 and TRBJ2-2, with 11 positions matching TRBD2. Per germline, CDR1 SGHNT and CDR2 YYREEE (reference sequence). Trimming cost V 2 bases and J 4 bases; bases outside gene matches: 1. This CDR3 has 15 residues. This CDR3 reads CASSFSGGGTGELFF. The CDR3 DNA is TGTGCCAGCAGCTTTAGCGGGGGGGGCACCGGGGAGCTGTTTTTT.

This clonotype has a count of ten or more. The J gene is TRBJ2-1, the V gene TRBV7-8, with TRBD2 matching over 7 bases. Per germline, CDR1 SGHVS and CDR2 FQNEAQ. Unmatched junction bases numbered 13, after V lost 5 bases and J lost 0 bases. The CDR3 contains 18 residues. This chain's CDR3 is CASSPLLIGLDSYNEQFF. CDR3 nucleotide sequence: TGTGCCAGCAGCCCACTCCTTATTGGACTAGACTCCTACAATGAGCAGTTCTTC.

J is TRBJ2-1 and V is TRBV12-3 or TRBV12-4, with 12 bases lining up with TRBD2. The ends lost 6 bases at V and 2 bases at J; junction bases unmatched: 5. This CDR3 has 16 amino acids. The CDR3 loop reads CASSLGLAGPYNEQFF. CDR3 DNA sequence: TGTGCCAGCAGCCTCGGACTAGCGGGGCCCTACAATGAGCAGTTCTTC.

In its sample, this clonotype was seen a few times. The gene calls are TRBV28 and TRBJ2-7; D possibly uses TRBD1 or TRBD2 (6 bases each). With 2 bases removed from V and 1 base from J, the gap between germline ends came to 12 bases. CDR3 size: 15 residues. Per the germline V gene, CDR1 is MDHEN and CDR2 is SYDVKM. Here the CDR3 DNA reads TGTGCCAGCAGTTTAGGAGGGACACCGTCCTACGAGCAGTACTTC. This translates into CASSLGGTPSYEQYF.